Here is one TCR beta chain with its context. Trimming removed 2 bases at V and 11 bases at J, with 19 bases between. The CDR3 has 16 residues. Germline lookup yields CDR1 KGHSH and CDR2 LQKENI. The protocol was immunoSEQ multiplex PCR, while the TCRdb copy is restricted to in-frame clones and leaves out a portion. The sample lists about 130,000 clones; 70% to 90% were seen once. The data originate from a study of control samples from healthy donors and cancer patients. The rearrangement uses TRBV18 and TRBJ1-6; D may be TRBD1 (6 bases). This receptor was identified in a man aged 50 or older in good health. Source material: blood. DNA of the CDR3: TGTGCCAGCTCACCAACGCAGGGGCAGGCAGGAGCACCCCTCCACTTT. Its protein product is CASSPTQGQAGAPLHF.